One sample yielded the 17 T cell receptor beta chains listed below, sequenced in a study of shared clonotypes between healthy human individuals. The data were produced by immunoSEQ multiplex PCR, yet TCRdb's version contains in-frame clones alone and is incomplete. Of around 340,000 clones listed, roughly 80% are singletons. Material for sequencing was memory CD4+ T cells sorted from blood. The subset is: CD45RA-negative fraction. Every receptor here comes from a man aged 25 to 40 in good health.

The gene calls are TRBV27 and TRBJ2-7; 7 nucleotides align to TRBD1. The CDR3 loop spans 14 amino acids. From germline, CDR1 is MNHEY and CDR2 SMNVEV (reference sequence). The V segment lost 1 base and the J segment 3 bases; nucleotides outside the gene matches: 3. The CDR3 protein is CASSLFPGGYEQYF. The CDR3 nucleotides are TGTGCCAGCAGTTTATTTCCAGGGGGCTACGAGCAGTACTTC.

Notes on this clone: Its ends do not fully match the called genes, so a read error is possible. This chain's CDR3 is CARSVQGARGANVLTF. CDR3 nucleotide sequence: TGCGCCCGCAGCGTACAGGGGGCGCGGGGGGCCAACGTCCTGACTTTC. This chain uses TRBV5-1 with TRBJ2-6; the match to TRBD1 covers 9 bases. Germline V gene lookup returns CDR1 SGHRS and CDR2 YFSETQ. The CDR3 runs to 16 residues.

CDR3 DNA: TGTGCCAGCAGTTACCGAGGGAGTGACACCGGGGAGCTGTTTTTT. Amino acids: CASSYRGSDTGELFF. The chain employs TRBV6-6 and TRBJ2-2, with D possibly TRBD2 on 5 matching bases. Germline V gene sequence: CDR1 MNHNY, CDR2 SVGAGI (reference sequence). This CDR3 is 15 amino acids long. Trimming shortened V by 2 bases and J by 3 bases, and 10 bases separated the two germline ends.

The chain couples TRBV6-5 to TRBJ2-7; 7 bases fit TRBD1. Germline values: CDR1 MNHEY, CDR2 SVGAGI. V was clipped by 5 bases and J by 4 bases; unmatched bases: 5. The CDR3 is 13 residues long. The CDR3 loop is CASSIGTVYEQYF. CDR3 bases: TGTGCCAGCAGTATCGGGACAGTATACGAGCAGTACTTC.

The genes are TRBV7-6 and TRBJ1-1; the D gene is possibly TRBD1 (5 bases). The V gene lost 4 bases and the J gene lost 0 bases, with 9 bases spanning the gap. The CDR3 consists of 14 residues. The germline V gene encodes CDR1 SGHVS and CDR2 FNYEAQ. CDR3 coding DNA: TGTGCCAGCAGCTCTCGACAGATGAACACTGAAGCTTTCTTT. Translation: CASSSRQMNTEAFF.

The chain's CDR3 is CASRSSYEQYF. The CDR3 nucleotides are TGTGCCAGTAGGAGCTCCTACGAGCAGTACTTC. This rearrangement joins TRBV19 to TRBJ2-7; D is uncertain. V lost 6 bases to trimming and J lost 0 bases, with 3 bases between them. Germline V CDR1 and CDR2: LNHDA, SQIVND (reference sequence). The CDR3 sequence is 11 residues long.

CDR3 DNA sequence: TGTGCCAGCAGGTCGACAGGGATTTGGTCCCGGCAGTACTTC. Translated, it gives CASRSTGIWSRQYF. The chain carries TRBV27 and TRBJ2-7; 7 bases line up with TRBD1. This CDR3 is built from 14 residues. Trimming cost V 6 bases and J 9 bases; bases outside gene matches: 14. Germline V gene lookup returns CDR1 MNHEY and CDR2 SMNVEV (reference sequence).

V and J are TRBV7-6 and TRBJ2-3, with D possibly being TRBD1 (6 bases). Germline V lookup: CDR1 SGHVS, CDR2 FNYEAQ. The CDR3 covers 16 residues. Trimming took 5 bases from V and 3 from J, leaving 18 bases between them. The CDR3, as DNA: TGTGCCAGCAGCCCCCAAGGGGGTAGACTGACAGATACGCAGTATTTT. Residues: CASSPQGGRLTDTQYF.

The chain carries TRBV6-5 and TRBJ1-1; D is possibly TRBD1 (5 bases). This CDR3 has 16 amino acids. Trimming removed 3 bases at V and 1 base at J, with 15 bases between. Germline V gives CDR1 MNHEY, CDR2 SVGAGI. The DNA of the CDR3 is TGTGCCAGCAGTTATCATCAGGGCGGACGGAACACTGAAGCTTTCTTT. Translation: CASSYHQGGRNTEAFF.

This clone was seen many times. The chain links TRBV18 to TRBJ1-2; D gene ambiguous. The CDR3 length is 15 residues. V dropped 4 bases and J dropped 6 bases, with 18 bases sitting between them. Germline lookup yields CDR1 KGHSH and CDR2 LQKENI. CDR3 DNA: TGTGCCAGCTCACGATACAAGGGAGGTCTGGATGGCTACACCTTC. This sequence encodes CASSRYKGGLDGYTF.

The rearrangement joins TRBV27 to TRBJ2-5; D is undetermined. The V end lost 4 bases, the J end lost 2 bases, and 11 bases lay between the germline ends. Germline lookup yields CDR1 MNHEY and CDR2 SMNVEV (reference sequence). CDR3 length: 14 residues. CDR3: CASSSDQRQETQYF. CDR3 bases: TGTGCCAGCAGTTCGGACCAAAGGCAAGAGACCCAGTACTTC.

V gene TRBV11-2 combines with J gene TRBJ2-2, with a weak D call TRBD1 (6 bases). Trimming took off 4 bases at V and 7 bases at J, with 16 bases between the two ends. CDR3 length: 15 amino acids. Per germline, CDR1 SGHAT and CDR2 FQNNGV. CDR3 residues: CASSSEAGALGELFF. The CDR3 bases are TGTGCCAGCAGCTCGGAAGCAGGGGCCCTCGGGGAGCTGTTTTTT.

The V and J genes are TRBV12-5 and TRBJ2-1; 7 nucleotides agree with TRBD1. V lost 3 bases, J lost 5 bases, and 10 bases stayed unmatched. The CDR3 totals 16 residues. The germline gives CDR1 LGHNT, CDR2 FRNRAP. CDR3 nucleotide sequence: TGTGCTAGTGGTTTCAGCAGGGGGACCCGCCACAATGAGCAGTTCTTC. This codes for CASGFSRGTRHNEQFF.

The chain links TRBV7-2 to TRBJ2-2; no definite D call. V lost 4 bases and J 8 bases, leaving 11 bases between the germline ends. The germline V gene has CDR1 SGHTA and CDR2 FQGNSA. The CDR3 has 13 residues. Written as DNA, the CDR3 is TGTGCCAGCAGCTCGACGTCGCAGGGGGAGCTGTTTTTT. Translated: CASSSTSQGELFF. Together with reference TRBV7-2 and TRBJ2-2, the CDR3 gives the full variable domain: GAGVSQSPSNKVTEKGKDVELRCDPISGHTALYWYRQSLGQGLEFLIYFQGNSAPDKSGLPSDRFSAERTGGSVSTLTIQRTQQEDSAVYLCASSSTSQGELFFGEGSRLTVL.

This chain links TRBV28 with TRBJ2-3; D not certain. CDR1 and CDR2 from the germline V gene are MDHEN and SYDVKM. This CDR3 contains 13 residues. Between the trimmed V and J ends, which lost 7 bases and 0 bases, there was a span of 8 bases. CDR3 nucleotides: TGTGCCAGCAAAGGGATTAGCACAGATACGCAGTATTTT. It encodes CASKGISTDTQYF.

The rearrangement links TRBV2 to TRBJ1-6; D remains ambiguous. Trimming removed 6 bases from V and 4 bases from J, with 7 bases in between. CDR1 is SNHLY and CDR2 is FYNNEI in the germline V gene. The CDR3 has 13 residues. CDR3 region: CASSDDYNSPLHF. The CDR3 region has the DNA TGTGCCAGCAGCGACGATTATAATTCACCCCTCCACTTT.

This clone was picked up a small number of times. V is TRBV4-2 and J is TRBJ2-3; 15 bases align to TRBD2. The CDR3 is made up of 19 amino acids. Germline V gene data show CDR1 as LGHNA and CDR2 as YNFKEQ. J lost 2 bases, V lost 4 bases, and 10 bases had no gene match. The CDR3 nucleotides are TGTGCCAGCAGCCCAGGACTAGCGGGAGGGCCGGGTTACACAGATACGCAGTATTTT. Translation gives CASSPGLAGGPGYTDTQYF.